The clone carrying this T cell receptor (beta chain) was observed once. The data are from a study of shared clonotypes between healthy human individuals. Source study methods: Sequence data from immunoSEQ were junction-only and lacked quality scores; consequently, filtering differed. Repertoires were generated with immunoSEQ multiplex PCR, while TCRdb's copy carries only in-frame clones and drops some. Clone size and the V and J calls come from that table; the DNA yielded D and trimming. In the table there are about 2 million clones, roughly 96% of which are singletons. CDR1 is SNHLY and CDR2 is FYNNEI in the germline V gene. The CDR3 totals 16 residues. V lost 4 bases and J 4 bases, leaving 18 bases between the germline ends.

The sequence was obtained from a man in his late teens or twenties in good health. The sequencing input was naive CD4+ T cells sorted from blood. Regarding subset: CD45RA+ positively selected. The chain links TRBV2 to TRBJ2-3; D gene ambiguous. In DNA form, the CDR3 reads TGTGCCAGCAGTGCCCCGGCCGGCACAGCTCCAGATACGCAGTATTTT. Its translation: CASSAPAGTAPDTQYF.